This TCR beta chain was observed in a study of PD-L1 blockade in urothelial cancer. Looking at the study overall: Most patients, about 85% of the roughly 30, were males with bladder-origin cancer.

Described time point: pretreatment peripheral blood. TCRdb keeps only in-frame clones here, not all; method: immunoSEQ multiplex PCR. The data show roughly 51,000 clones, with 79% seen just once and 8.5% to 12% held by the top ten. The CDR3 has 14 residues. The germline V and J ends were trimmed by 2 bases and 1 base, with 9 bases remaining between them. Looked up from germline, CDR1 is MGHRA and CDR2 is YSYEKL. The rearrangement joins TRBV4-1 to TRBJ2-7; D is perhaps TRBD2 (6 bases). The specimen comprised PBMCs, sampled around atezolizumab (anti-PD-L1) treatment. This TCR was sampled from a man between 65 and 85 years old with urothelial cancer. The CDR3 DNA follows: TGCGCCAGCAGCCAATTTGGGGGGTCCTACGAGCAGTACTTC. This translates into CASSQFGGSYEQYF.